This paragraph reports one TCR beta chain. No antigen is known for it. TCRdb keeps only in-frame clones here, not all; method: immunoSEQ multiplex PCR. The profile shows roughly 64,000 clones, around 84% of them singletons. This sample is drawn from a study of OX40 agonist ivuxolimab in advanced cancers. Germline-derived CDR1 and CDR2 are GTSNPN and SVGIG (reference sequence). This CDR3 contains 12 residues. V shed 0 bases and J shed 3 bases, with 4 bases lying between them. General study findings and limits: Dose levels from 0.1 to 3.0 mg/kg saw CD4+ and CD8+ blood T cells expand clonally by week 6.

This clonotype was obtained from an adult with an advanced solid tumor such as melanoma, head and neck, liver or kidney cancer. Sequencing was performed on CD4+ or CD8+ T cells sorted from blood, taken in a trial of the OX40 agonist ivuxolimab. This chain links TRBV30 with TRBJ2-3; no definite D call. The CDR3 here is CAWSVLTDTQYF. In nucleotides, the CDR3 is TGTGCCTGGAGTGTTTTAACAGATACGCAGTATTTT.